The 3 T cell receptor beta chains reported below all come from one sample, sequenced in a study of neurological immune-mediated disorders. TCRdb re-called the 5' RACE reads with MiXCR, one entry per CDR3 protein. The repertoire holds about 59,000 distinct CDR3 sequences, with about 3.7% as singletons. Sequencing used PBMCs. These receptors were collected from a woman between 45 and 65 years old with multiple sclerosis.

This clonotype was found many times. The gene calls are TRBV9 and TRBJ2-1; D not certain. Germline-derived CDR1 and CDR2 are SGDLS and YYNGEE. Trimming took off 2 bases at V and 7 bases at J, with 16 bases between the two ends. The CDR3 is made up of 15 amino acids. The CDR3 DNA sequence: TGTGCCAGCAGCGTTGAAGCCTATGAGCAAAATGAGCAGTTCTTC. Amino acids: CASSVEAYEQNEQFF.

The chain uses TRBV18 and TRBJ1-1; 9 nucleotides match TRBD1. The CDR3 contains 13 residues. CDR1 is KGHSH, CDR2 LQKENI, per germline. J gave up 5 bases and V 5 bases, and 3 bases lay outside the gene matches. In DNA, the CDR3 is TGTGCCAGCTCAGCCGGACAGGGGACTGAAGCTTTCTTT. Translating it yields CASSAGQGTEAFF.

This clonotype came up many times. The chain has TRBV20-1 and TRBJ2-5; D is unresolved. V was cut by 0 bases and J by 2 bases, with 7 bases left in between. Germline CDR1 DFQATT, CDR2 SNEGSKA (reference sequence). The CDR3 consists of 13 residues. The CDR3, as DNA: TGCAGTGCTAGAGATCCTAATCAAGAGACCCAGTACTTC. This gives the protein CSARDPNQETQYF.